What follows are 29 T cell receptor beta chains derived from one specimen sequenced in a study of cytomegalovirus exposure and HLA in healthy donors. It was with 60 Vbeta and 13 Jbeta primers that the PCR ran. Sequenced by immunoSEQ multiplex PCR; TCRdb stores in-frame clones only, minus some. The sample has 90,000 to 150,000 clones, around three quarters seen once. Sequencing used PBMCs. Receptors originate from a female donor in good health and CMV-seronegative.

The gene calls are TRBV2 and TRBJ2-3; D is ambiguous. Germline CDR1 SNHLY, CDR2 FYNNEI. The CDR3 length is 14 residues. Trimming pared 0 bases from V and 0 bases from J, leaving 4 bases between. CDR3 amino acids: CASSEAESTDTQYF. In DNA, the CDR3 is TGTGCCAGCAGTGAAGCCGAGAGCACAGATACGCAGTATTTT. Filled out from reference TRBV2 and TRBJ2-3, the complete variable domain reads EPEVTQTPSHQVTQMGQEVILRCVPISNHLYFYWYRQILGQKVEFLVSFYNNEISEKSEIFDDQFSVERPDGSNFTLKIRSTKLEDSAMYFCASSEAESTDTQYFGPGTRLTVL.

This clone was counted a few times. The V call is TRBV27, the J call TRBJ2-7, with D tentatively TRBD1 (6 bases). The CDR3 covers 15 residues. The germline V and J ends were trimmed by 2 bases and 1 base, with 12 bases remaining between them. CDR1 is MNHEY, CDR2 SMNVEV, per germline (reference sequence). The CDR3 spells CASSLQGRASYEQYF. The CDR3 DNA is TGTGCCAGCAGTTTACAGGGGAGAGCGTCCTACGAGCAGTACTTC.

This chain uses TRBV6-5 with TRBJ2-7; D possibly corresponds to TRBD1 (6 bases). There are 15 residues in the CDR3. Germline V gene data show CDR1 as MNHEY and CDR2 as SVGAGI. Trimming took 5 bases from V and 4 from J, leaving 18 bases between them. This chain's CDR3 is CASSPSTGTSYEQYF. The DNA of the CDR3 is TGTGCCAGCAGTCCTTCGACAGGCACTTCATACGAGCAGTACTTC.

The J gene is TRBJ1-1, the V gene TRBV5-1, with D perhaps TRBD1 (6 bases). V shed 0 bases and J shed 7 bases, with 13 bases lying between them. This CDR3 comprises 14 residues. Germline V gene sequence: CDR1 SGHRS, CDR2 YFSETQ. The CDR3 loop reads CASSLGRTQGEAFF. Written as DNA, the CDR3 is TGCGCCAGCAGCTTGGGAAGGACACAGGGTGAAGCTTTCTTT.

The CDR3 here is CASSQDFSSGNTIYF. As DNA, the CDR3 is TGCGCCAGCAGCCAAGACTTTAGCTCTGGAAACACCATATATTTT. The chain carries TRBV4-1 and TRBJ1-3; D gene uncertain. V was shortened by 0 bases and J by 0 bases, with 6 bases between the two germline ends. This CDR3 is built from 15 residues. Germline-derived CDR1 and CDR2 are MGHRA and YSYEKL.

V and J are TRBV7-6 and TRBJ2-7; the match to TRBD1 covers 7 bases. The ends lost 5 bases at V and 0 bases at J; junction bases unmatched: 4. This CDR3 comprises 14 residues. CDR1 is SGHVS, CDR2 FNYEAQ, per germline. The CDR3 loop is CASSHRDSSYEQYF. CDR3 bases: TGTGCCAGCAGCCACCGGGACAGCTCCTACGAGCAGTACTTC.

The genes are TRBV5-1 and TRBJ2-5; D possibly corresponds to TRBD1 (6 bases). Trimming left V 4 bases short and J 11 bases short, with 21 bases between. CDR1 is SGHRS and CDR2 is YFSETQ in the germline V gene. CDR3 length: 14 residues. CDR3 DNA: TGCGCCAGCAGCGGTGCCGGGACAAGTGCCCTGCAGTACTTC. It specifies CASSGAGTSALQYF.

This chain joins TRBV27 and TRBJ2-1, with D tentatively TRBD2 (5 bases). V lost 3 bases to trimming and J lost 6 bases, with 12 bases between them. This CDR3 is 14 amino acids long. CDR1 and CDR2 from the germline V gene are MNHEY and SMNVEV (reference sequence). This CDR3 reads CASSFPAEGNEQFF. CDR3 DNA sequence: TGTGCCAGCAGTTTCCCGGCAGAGGGCAATGAGCAGTTCTTC.

Here the CDR3 DNA reads TGTGCCAGCAGCCCCCGGGACAGCCTTAACACCGGGGAGCTGTTTTTT. As protein: CASSPRDSLNTGELFF. This chain joins TRBV11-2 and TRBJ2-2; 7 nucleotides line up with TRBD1. With V trimmed by 5 bases and J by 2 bases, 8 bases remained unmatched. CDR3 length equals 16 residues. Germline CDR1 reads SGHAT; CDR2 reads FQNNGV.

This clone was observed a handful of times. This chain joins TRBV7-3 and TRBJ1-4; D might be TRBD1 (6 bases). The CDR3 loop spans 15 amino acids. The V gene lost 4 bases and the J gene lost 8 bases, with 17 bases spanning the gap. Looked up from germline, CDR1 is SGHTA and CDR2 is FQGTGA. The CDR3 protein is CASSSSGLQGEKLFF. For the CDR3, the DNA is TGTGCCAGCAGCTCAAGCGGCCTGCAGGGGGAAAAACTGTTTTTT.

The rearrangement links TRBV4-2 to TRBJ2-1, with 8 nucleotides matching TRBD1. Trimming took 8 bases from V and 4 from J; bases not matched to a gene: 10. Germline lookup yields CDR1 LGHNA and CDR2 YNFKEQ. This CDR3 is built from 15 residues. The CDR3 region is CASGPDRETYNEQFF. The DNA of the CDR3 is TGTGCCAGCGGCCCGGACAGGGAAACTTACAATGAGCAGTTCTTC.

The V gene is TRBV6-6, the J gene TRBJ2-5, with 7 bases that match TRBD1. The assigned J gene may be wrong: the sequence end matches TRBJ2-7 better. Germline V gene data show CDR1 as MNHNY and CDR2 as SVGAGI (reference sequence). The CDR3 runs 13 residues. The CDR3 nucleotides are TGTGCCAGCAGCCAGACAGGGTTCTACGAGCAGTACTTC. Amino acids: CASSQTGFYEQYF.

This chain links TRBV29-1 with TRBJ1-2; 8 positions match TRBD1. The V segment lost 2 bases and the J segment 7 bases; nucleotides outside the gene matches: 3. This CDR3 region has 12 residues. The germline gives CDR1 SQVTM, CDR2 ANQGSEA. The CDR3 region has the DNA TGCAGCGTTGAAAACAGGGGGTTTGGCTACACCTTC. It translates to CSVENRGFGYTF. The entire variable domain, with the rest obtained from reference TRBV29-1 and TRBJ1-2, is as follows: SAVISQKPSRDICQRGTSLTIQCQVDSQVTMMFWYRQQPGQSLTLIATANQGSEATYESGFVIDKFPISRPNLTFSTLTVSNMSPEDSSIYLCSVENRGFGYTFGSGTRLTVV.

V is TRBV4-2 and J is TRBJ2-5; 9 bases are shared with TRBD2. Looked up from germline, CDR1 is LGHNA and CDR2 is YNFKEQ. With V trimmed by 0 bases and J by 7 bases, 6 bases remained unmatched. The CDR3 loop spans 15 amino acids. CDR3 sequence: CASSQEAGGPGTQYF. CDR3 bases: TGTGCCAGCAGCCAAGAGGCGGGGGGGCCAGGGACCCAGTACTTC.

The CDR3 protein is CASSFTRQGGQPQHF. The CDR3 region has the DNA TGTGCCAGCAGCTTCACACGACAGGGAGGTCAGCCCCAGCATTTT. The chain is built from TRBV5-8 and TRBJ1-5, with 7 nucleotides matching TRBD1. From germline, CDR1 is SGHTS and CDR2 YDEGEE. The CDR3 covers 15 residues. V dropped 2 bases and J dropped 6; count of bases not matched to a gene: 8.

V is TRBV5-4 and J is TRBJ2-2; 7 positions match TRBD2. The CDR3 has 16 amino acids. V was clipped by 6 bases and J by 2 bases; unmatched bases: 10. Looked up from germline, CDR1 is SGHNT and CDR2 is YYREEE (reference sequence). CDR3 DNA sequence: TGTGCCAGCACCCTGGACGGCGGGGGAAACACCGGGGAGCTGTTTTTT. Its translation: CASTLDGGGNTGELFF.

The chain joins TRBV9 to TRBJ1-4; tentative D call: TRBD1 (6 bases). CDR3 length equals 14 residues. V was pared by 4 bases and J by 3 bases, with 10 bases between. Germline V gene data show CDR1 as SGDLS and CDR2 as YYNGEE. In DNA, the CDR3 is TGTGCCAGCAGCAGGGACATTCCTAATGAAAAACTGTTTTTT. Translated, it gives CASSRDIPNEKLFF.

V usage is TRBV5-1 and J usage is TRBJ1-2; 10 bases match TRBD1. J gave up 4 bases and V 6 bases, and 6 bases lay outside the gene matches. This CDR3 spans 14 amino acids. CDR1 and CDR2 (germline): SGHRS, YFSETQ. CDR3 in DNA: TGCGCCAGCAACGACAGGGGGCAGGGCTATGGCTACACCTTC. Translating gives CASNDRGQGYGYTF.

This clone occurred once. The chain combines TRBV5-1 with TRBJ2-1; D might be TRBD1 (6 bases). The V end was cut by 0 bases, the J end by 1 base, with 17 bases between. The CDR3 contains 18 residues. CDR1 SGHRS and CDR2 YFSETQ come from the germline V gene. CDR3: CASSLGNLAGVSYNEQFF. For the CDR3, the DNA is TGCGCCAGCAGCTTGGGGAATTTGGCAGGGGTATCCTACAATGAGCAGTTCTTC.

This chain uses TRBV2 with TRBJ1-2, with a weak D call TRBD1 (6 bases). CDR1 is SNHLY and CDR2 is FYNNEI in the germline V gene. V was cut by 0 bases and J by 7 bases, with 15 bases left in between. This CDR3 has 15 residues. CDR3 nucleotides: TGTGCCAGCAGTGAAGCCAACTTTCAGGGGTCTGGCTACACCTTC. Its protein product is CASSEANFQGSGYTF.

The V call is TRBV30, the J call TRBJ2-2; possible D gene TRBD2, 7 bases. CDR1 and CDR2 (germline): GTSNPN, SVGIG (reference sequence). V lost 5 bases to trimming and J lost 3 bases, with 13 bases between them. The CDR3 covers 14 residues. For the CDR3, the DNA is TGTGCCTGGGGGAGGGGGAGTTACACCGGGGAGCTGTTTTTT. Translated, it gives CAWGRGSYTGELFF.

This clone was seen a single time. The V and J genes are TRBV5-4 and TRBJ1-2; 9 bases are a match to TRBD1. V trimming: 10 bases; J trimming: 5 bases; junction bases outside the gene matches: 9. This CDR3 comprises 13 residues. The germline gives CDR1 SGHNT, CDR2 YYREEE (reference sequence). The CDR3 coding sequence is TGTGCCGGGAAAACAGGGGGCGCTTATGGCTACACCTTC. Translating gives CAGKTGGAYGYTF.

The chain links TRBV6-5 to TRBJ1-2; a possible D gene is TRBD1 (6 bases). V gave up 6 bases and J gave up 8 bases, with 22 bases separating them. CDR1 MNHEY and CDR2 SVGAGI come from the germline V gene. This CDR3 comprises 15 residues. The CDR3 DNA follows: TGTGCCAGCAGCCCCCGACCCGGACAGCTTCAGGGCTACACCTTC. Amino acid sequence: CASSPRPGQLQGYTF.

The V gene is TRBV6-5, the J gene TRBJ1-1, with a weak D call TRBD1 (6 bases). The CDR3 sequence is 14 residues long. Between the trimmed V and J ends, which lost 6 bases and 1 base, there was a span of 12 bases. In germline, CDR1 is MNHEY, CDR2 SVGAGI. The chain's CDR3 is CASRSQGWNTEAFF. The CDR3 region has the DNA TGTGCCAGCAGATCTCAGGGGTGGAACACTGAAGCTTTCTTT.

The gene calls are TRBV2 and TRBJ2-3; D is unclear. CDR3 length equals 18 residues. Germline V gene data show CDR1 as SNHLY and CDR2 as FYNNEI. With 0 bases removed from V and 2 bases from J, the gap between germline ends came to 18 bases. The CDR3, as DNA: TGTGCCAGCAGTGAAGCGATGGCCCCGGCGACTCTCACAGATACGCAGTATTTT. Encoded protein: CASSEAMAPATLTDTQYF.

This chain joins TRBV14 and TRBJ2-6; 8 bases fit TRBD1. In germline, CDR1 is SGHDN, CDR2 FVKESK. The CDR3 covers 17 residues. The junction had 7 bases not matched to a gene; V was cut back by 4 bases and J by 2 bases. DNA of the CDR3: TGTGCCAGCAGCCGAGGACAGGGAAAGACTGGGGCCAACGTCCTGACTTTC. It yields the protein CASSRGQGKTGANVLTF.

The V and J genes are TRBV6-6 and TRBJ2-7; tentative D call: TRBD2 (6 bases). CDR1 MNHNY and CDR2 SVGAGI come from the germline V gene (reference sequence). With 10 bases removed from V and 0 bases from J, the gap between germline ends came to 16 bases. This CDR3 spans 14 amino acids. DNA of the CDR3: TGTGCCACCAGAAGCGGGCCGAGCTCCTACGAGCAGTACTTC. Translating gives CATRSGPSSYEQYF.

The CDR3 DNA reads TGTGCCAGCAGTTACTCGAGGCTAGTGTCGTCGGTTGAGCAGTTCTTC. Its protein product is CASSYSRLVSSVEQFF. The chain links TRBV6-5 to TRBJ2-1; D ambiguous. V was trimmed by 0 bases and J by 9 bases, leaving 18 bases between them. Germline V gene data show CDR1 as MNHEY and CDR2 as SVGAGI. The CDR3 runs 16 residues.

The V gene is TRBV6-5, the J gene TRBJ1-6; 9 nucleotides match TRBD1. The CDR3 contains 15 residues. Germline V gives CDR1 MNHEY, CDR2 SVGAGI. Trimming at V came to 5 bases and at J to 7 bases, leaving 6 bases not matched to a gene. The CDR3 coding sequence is TGTGCCAGCAGTACCCGGGACAGGGAGAATTCACCCCTCCACTTT. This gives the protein CASSTRDRENSPLHF.